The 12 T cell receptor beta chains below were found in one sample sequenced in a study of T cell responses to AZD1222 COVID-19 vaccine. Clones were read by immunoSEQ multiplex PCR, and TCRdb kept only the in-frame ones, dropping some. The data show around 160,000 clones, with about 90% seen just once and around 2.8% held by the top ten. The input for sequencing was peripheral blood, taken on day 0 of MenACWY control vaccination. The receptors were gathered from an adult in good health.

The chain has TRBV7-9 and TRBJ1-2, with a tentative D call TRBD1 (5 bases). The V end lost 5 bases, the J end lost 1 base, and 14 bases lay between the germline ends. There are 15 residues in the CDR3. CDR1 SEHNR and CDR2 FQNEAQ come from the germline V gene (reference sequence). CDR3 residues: CASSPDSIFNYGYTF. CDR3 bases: TGTGCCAGCAGCCCCGACAGCATATTTAACTATGGCTACACCTTC.

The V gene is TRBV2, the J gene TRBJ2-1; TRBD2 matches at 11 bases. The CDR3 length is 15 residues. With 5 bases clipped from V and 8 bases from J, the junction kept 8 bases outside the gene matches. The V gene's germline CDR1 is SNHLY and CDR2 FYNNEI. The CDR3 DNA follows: TGTGCCAGCAGTAATCCGGGACTAGCGGACCATGAGCAGTTCTTC. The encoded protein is CASSNPGLADHEQFF.

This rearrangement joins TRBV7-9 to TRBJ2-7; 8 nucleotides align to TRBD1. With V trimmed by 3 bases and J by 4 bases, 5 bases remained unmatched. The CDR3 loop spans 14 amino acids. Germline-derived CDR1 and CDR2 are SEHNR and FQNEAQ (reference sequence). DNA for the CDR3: TGTGCCAGCAGCTTCGGGACAGGTGAATACGAGCAGTACTTC. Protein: CASSFGTGEYEQYF.

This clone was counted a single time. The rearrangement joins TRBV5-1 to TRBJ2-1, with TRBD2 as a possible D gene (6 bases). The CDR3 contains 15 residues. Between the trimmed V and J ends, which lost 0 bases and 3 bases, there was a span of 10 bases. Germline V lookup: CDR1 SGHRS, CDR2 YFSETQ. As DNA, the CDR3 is TGCGCCAGCAGCTTGGCGACGGGAGTCTACAATGAGCAGTTCTTC. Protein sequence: CASSLATGVYNEQFF.

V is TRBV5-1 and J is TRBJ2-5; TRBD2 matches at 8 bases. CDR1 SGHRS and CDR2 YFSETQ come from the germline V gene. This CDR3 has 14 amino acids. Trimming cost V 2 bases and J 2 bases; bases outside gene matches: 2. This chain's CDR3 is CASSLRGGQETQYF. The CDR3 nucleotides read TGCGCCAGCAGCTTACGCGGGGGGCAAGAGACCCAGTACTTC.

CDR3 DNA sequence: TGTGCTAGTGGTTTCACCTCTAGCGGTAGCTCCTACAATGAGCAGTTCTTC. It specifies CASGFTSSGSSYNEQFF. The rearrangement uses TRBV12-5 and TRBJ2-1, with TRBD2 identical over 7 bases. The CDR3 contains 17 residues. Looked up from germline, CDR1 is LGHNT and CDR2 is FRNRAP. V shed 3 bases, J shed 0 bases, and the junction held 8 bases outside the gene matches.

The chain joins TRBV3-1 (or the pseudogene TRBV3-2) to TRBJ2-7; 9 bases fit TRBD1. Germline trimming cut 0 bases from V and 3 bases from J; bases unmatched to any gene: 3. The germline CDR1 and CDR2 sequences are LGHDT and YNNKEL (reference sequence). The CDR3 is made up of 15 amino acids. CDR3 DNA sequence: TGTGCCAGCAGCCAAGAATGGGACAGGGTCTACGAGCAGTACTTC. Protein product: CASSQEWDRVYEQYF.

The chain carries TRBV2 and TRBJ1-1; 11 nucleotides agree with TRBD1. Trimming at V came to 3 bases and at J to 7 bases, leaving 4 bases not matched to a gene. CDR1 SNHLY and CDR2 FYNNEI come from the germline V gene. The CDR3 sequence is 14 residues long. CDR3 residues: CASSDGTGGIEAFF. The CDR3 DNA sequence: TGTGCCAGCAGTGACGGGACAGGGGGGATTGAAGCTTTCTTT.

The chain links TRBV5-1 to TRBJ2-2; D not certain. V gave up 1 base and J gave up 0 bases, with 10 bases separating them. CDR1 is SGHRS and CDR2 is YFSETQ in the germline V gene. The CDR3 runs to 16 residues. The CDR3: CASSLLTYANTGELFF. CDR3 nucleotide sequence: TGCGCCAGCAGCTTGTTAACCTATGCGAACACCGGGGAGCTGTTTTTT.

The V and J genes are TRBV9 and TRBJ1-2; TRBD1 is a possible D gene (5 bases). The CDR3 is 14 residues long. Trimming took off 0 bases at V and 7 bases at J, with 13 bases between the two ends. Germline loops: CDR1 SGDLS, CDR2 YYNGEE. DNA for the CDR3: TGTGCCAGCAGCGTAGTTCCGAGGCAGGGTGGCTACACCTTC. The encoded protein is CASSVVPRQGGYTF. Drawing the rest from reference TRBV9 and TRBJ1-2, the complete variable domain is DSGVTQTPKHLITATGQRVTLRCSPRSGDLSVYWYQQSLDQGLQFLIQYYNGEERAKGNILERFSAQQFPDLHSELNLSSLELGDSALYFCASSVVPRQGGYTFGSGTRLTVV.

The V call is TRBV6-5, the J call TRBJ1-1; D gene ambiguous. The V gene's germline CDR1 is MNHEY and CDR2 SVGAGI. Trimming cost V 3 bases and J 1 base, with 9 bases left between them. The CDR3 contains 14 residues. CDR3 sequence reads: CASSYLGGNTEAFF. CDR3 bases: TGTGCCAGCAGTTATCTTGGAGGGAACACTGAAGCTTTCTTT.

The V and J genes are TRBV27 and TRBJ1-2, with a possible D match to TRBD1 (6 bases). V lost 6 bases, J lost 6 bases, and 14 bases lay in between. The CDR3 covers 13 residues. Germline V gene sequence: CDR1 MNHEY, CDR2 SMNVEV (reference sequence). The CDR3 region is CASSTPRQDGYTF. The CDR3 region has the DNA TGTGCCAGCAGCACCCCCCGACAGGATGGCTACACCTTC.